The 18 T cell receptor beta chains presented below share a single source sample, sequenced in a study of T cells in tumors after PD-1 blockade (dated by TCRdb to the late 2010s). Preparation of the library involved the immunoSEQ multiplex PCR assay. TCRdb holds this immuneACCESS table with in-frame rearrangements only. Some clones are missing; in checked studies, unresolved V genes explain under half, and the rest has no known cause. This sample gives about 12,000 clones in total; roughly 60% of them show up just once. The ten top clones hold approximately 24% of the sample. The sample's time point, from its label and the paper: before anti-PD-1 therapy. The specimen was tumor tissue, collected before anti-PD-1 treatment. Receptors originate from a human donor with cutaneous squamous cell carcinoma.

This rearrangement joins TRBV19 to TRBJ1-5, with TRBD1 as a possible D gene (6 bases). Germline V gene data show CDR1 as LNHDA and CDR2 as SQIVND (reference sequence). V lost 3 bases and J lost 3, with 12 bases in between. This CDR3 contains 15 residues. CDR3 sequence (DNA): TGTGCCAGTAGTATTAGGGGGGAAACCAATCAGCCCCAGCATTTT. It yields the protein CASSIRGETNQPQHF.

V gene TRBV19 combines with J gene TRBJ2-3; D might be TRBD2 (5 bases). Germline CDR1 LNHDA, CDR2 SQIVND (reference sequence). Trimming pared 6 bases from V and 0 bases from J, leaving 22 bases between. The CDR3 length is 18 residues. The CDR3 here is CASSRGWRAPASTDTQYF. CDR3 coding DNA: TGTGCCAGTAGCCGGGGATGGCGCGCCCCTGCTAGCACAGATACGCAGTATTTT.

V gene TRBV6-7 combines with J gene TRBJ1-5, with D unresolved. TRBV6-7 is labeled an ORF, and its function is uncertain. This CDR3 region has 18 residues. Trimming pared 2 bases from V and 2 bases from J, leaving 19 bases between. This chain's CDR3 is CASSYGRKLYTGNQPQHF. CDR3 DNA sequence: TGTGCCAGCAGTTACGGACGTAAATTATATACAGGCAATCAGCCCCAGCATTTT.

The chain employs TRBV29-1 and TRBJ2-1, with TRBD1 identical over 8 bases. This CDR3 is 16 amino acids long. J gave up 4 bases and V 3 bases, and 11 bases lay outside the gene matches. The germline gives CDR1 SQVTM, CDR2 ANQGSEA. The CDR3 loop reads CSVEKSRDRLYNEQFF. The CDR3 bases are TGCAGCGTTGAGAAATCCCGGGACAGGTTGTACAATGAGCAGTTCTTC.

Only a few counts were recorded for this clone. The chain has TRBV5-6 and TRBJ2-7; D uncertain. The V gene's germline CDR1 is SGHDT and CDR2 YYEEEE. The CDR3 has 14 residues. Trimming removed 1 base from V and 2 bases from J, with 10 bases in between. The CDR3 spells CASSLSDRAYEQYF. The DNA for the CDR3 is TGTGCCAGCAGCTTGTCAGATCGGGCCTACGAGCAGTACTTC.

This rearrangement joins TRBV29-1 to TRBJ1-2; D might be TRBD1 (5 bases). The CDR3 consists of 14 residues. Between the trimmed V and J ends, which lost 6 bases and 4 bases, there was a span of 18 bases. Germline V gene lookup returns CDR1 SQVTM and CDR2 ANQGSEA. The CDR3 here is CSVRGGEGRYGYTF. The DNA for the CDR3 is TGCAGCGTCCGCGGGGGGGAGGGACGCTATGGCTACACCTTC.

CDR3 in amino acids: CASSRDEQYF. The CDR3, as DNA: TGTGCCAGCAGCCGGGACGAGCAGTACTTC. The chain employs TRBV7-9 and TRBJ2-7; no reliable D call. The V gene's germline CDR1 is SEHNR and CDR2 FQNEAQ (reference sequence). The CDR3 contains 10 residues. Trimming took off 5 bases at V and 5 bases at J, with 4 bases between the two ends.

This sequence joins TRBV5-4 and TRBJ2-3; D not certain. The CDR3 extends over 12 amino acids. Germline V gene data show CDR1 as SGHNT and CDR2 as YYREEE (reference sequence). Trimming pared 4 bases from V and 4 bases from J, leaving 7 bases between. For the CDR3, the DNA is TGTGCCAGCAGCGACCGCGCAGATACGCAGTATTTT. Translating gives CASSDRADTQYF.

The CDR3 spells CASSLLIRLGGYTF. DNA for the CDR3: TGTGCCAGCAGTTTATTGATCCGGTTGGGCGGCTACACCTTC. This chain connects TRBV6-2 or TRBV6-3 to TRBJ1-2, with D hard to call. This CDR3 is 14 amino acids long. V was clipped by 4 bases and J by 8 bases, with 17 bases between them. The germline CDR1 and CDR2 sequences are MNHEY and SVGEGT.

The CDR3 DNA follows: TGTGCCAGCAGTTTACAAGGGGGACAGGGTCGGTACGAGCAGTACTTC. Translated: CASSLQGGQGRYEQYF. The rearrangement joins TRBV28 to TRBJ2-7; 9 bases agree with TRBD1. CDR3 length: 16 residues. Unmatched junction bases numbered 9, after V lost 2 bases and J lost 4 bases. Germline loops: CDR1 MDHEN, CDR2 SYDVKM.

The rearrangement links TRBV3-1 (or the pseudogene TRBV3-2) to TRBJ2-5; 16 nucleotides line up with TRBD2. V was clipped by 2 bases and J by 5 bases; unmatched bases: 11. The CDR3 extends over 19 amino acids. Germline V lookup: CDR1 LGHDT, CDR2 YNNKEL (reference sequence). CDR3 nucleotide sequence: TGTGCCAGCAGCCAAATTCCCGGGACTAGCGGGAGGGCCGGGGAGACCCAGTACTTC. Translated: CASSQIPGTSGRAGETQYF.

This chain joins TRBV6-5 and TRBJ1-2; 9 bases fit TRBD1. The trim removed 10 bases at V and 4 bases at J, leaving 13 bases unmatched. Germline V gene data show CDR1 as MNHEY and CDR2 as SVGAGI. The CDR3 loop spans 15 amino acids. In DNA form, the CDR3 reads TGTGCCACGCGCTCGGGACAGGGCATTTCCTATGGCTACACCTTC. Encoded protein: CATRSGQGISYGYTF.

The chain carries TRBV4-1 and TRBJ2-1; TRBD2 matches 10 bases. The CDR3 is made up of 16 amino acids. The V gene end was trimmed by 4 bases and the J gene end by 8 bases; junction bases not matched to a gene: 11. CDR1 is MGHRA, CDR2 YSYEKL, per germline. CDR3 in DNA: TGCGCCAGCAGCCCCCAGGGGCTAGCGGGAGTGGATGAGCAGTTCTTC. It yields the protein CASSPQGLAGVDEQFF.

J is TRBJ1-1 and V is TRBV3-1 (or the pseudogene TRBV3-2), with 10 positions matching TRBD1. Germline CDR1 LGHDT, CDR2 YNNKEL (reference sequence). This CDR3 comprises 16 residues. V trimming: 4 bases; J trimming: 3 bases; junction bases outside the gene matches: 8. The CDR3 here is CASSRGQGKFYTEAFF. The CDR3 DNA is TGTGCCAGCAGCCGGGGACAGGGGAAATTCTACACTGAAGCTTTCTTT.

In this sample, this clone is medium-sized. This rearrangement joins TRBV6-2 or TRBV6-3 to TRBJ1-5; the D is unclear. The CDR3 has 18 residues. Trimming took 1 base from V and 0 from J, leaving 16 bases between them. Germline V lookup: CDR1 MNHEY, CDR2 SVGEGT. The DNA of the CDR3 is TGTGCCAGCAGTTACTTTGGCTTGGTTTCTGATAGCAATCAGCCCCAGCATTTT. This encodes CASSYFGLVSDSNQPQHF.

The V call is TRBV4-2, the J call TRBJ2-6, with 9 nucleotides matching TRBD2. This CDR3 comprises 19 residues. J lost 0 bases, V lost 0 bases, and 6 bases had no gene match. Germline V CDR1 and CDR2: LGHNA, YNFKEQ. CDR3 amino acids: CASSQDWGSGSSGANVLTF. The CDR3, as DNA: TGTGCCAGCAGCCAAGATTGGGGTAGCGGGAGCTCTGGGGCCAACGTCCTGACTTTC.

The chain employs TRBV5-1 and TRBJ2-5, with TRBD1 matching 7 bases. Germline CDR1 SGHRS, CDR2 YFSETQ. There are 15 residues in the CDR3. V trimming: 4 bases; J trimming: 2 bases; junction bases outside the gene matches: 8. CDR3 sequence (DNA): TGCGCCAGCAGCCTACAGGGGAGAGTACAAGAGACCCAGTACTTC. Residues: CASSLQGRVQETQYF.

The chain employs TRBV5-1 and TRBJ1-2, with TRBD1 matching 10 bases. The length of the CDR3 is 14 residues. CDR1 is SGHRS, CDR2 YFSETQ, per germline. V dropped 4 bases and J dropped 3; count of bases not matched to a gene: 3. Written as DNA, the CDR3 is TGCGCCAGCAGCCCGGGACAGGGGTACTATGGCTACACCTTC. It specifies CASSPGQGYYGYTF.